This T cell receptor (beta chain) was recorded in a study of T cells after yellow fever vaccination. Template-switching 5'RACE yielded the TCR cDNA; a universal primer site and UMIs were added in the process. TCRdb analysed the 5' RACE reads with MiXCR anew, one entry per CDR3 protein. The repertoire holds 300,000 to 400,000 distinct CDR3 sequences, with roughly an eighth as singletons. Details on this clonotype: Its antigen is not known.

Study observations and caveats: CD4 and CD8 compartments shared a small share of clonotypes, likely from convergent recombination. The booster saw the reappearance of most primary-vaccination clones (about 95% CD4, 80% to 90% CD8). By day 5 rather than day 15, the secondary response had peaked, though it was weaker.

CDR1 SEHNR and CDR2 FQNEAQ come from the germline V gene (reference sequence). With 1 base removed from V and 0 bases from J, the gap between germline ends came to 9 bases. The CDR3 loop spans 15 amino acids. This specimen consisted of CD4+ T cells sorted from PBMCs, obtained 15 days after the yellow fever booster vaccination. The V call is TRBV7-9, the J call TRBJ1-1; no clear D. This clonotype was sampled from a man aged 18 to 35 who received the YFV17D yellow fever vaccine. CDR3 region: CASSLGFSMNTEAFF. In DNA form, the CDR3 reads TGTGCCAGCAGCTTAGGGTTTTCTATGAACACTGAAGCTTTCTTT.